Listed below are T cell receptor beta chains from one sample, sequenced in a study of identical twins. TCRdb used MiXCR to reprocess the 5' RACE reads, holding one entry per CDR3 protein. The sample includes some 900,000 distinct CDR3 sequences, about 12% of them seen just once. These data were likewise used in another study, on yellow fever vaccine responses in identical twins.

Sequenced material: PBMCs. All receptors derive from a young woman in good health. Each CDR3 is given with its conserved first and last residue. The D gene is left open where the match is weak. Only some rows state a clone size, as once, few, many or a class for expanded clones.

DNA: TGTGCCAGCAGTTTATTGTTCGGGCTAGCGTCAGAGACCCAGTACTTC
CDR3: CASSLLFGLASETQYF
D: .
V: TRBV12-3/TRBV12-4
size: many
J: TRBJ2-5

DNA: TGTGCCAGCAGCCTGGGGGACAGGGGAAACACCACATATTTT
CDR3: CASSLGDRGNTTYF
D: TRBD1
V: TRBV5-6
size: few
J: TRBJ1-3

DNA: TGCGCCAGCAGCGGCGGGGGGGCCGCAGATACGCAGTATTTT
CDR3: CASSGGGAADTQYF
D: TRBD2
V: TRBV5-1
size: few
J: TRBJ2-3

DNA: TGCAGTGCTAGAGATCCGGCTTACAATGAGCAGTTCTTC
CDR3: CSARDPAYNEQFF
D: .
V: TRBV20-1
size: .
J: TRBJ2-1

DNA: TGTGCCAGCAGCCAAGATCTCGTCTATGGCTACACCTTC
CDR3: CASSQDLVYGYTF
D: .
V: TRBV3-1
size: .
J: TRBJ1-2

DNA: TGTGCCACCAGTGATTTAGGGACAGAGCAGTACTTC
CDR3: CATSDLGTEQYF
D: .
V: TRBV24-1
size: .
J: TRBJ2-7

DNA: TGTGCTAGTGGTTTGGTTGAGTCCGGGGCCTACGAGCAGTACTTC
CDR3: CASGLVESGAYEQYF
D: .
V: TRBV12-5
size: .
J: TRBJ2-7

DNA: TGTGCCAGTCGCCGGGCAGCGGGGGGGACAGACAATGAGCAGTTCTTC
CDR3: CASRRAAGGTDNEQFF
D: TRBD2
V: TRBV10-3
size: .
J: TRBJ2-1

DNA: TGCAGTGCTAGCCCCTTTGGGGGGTACACCTTC
CDR3: CSASPFGGYTF
D: .
V: TRBV20-1
size: .
J: TRBJ1-2

DNA: TGCGCCAGCAGCTTTTCTTTAACAGGGGGCACCGGGGAGCTGTTTTTT
CDR3: CASSFSLTGGTGELFF
D: TRBD1
V: TRBV5-1
size: many
J: TRBJ2-2

DNA: TGCAGTGCACCCAGACAGGGGGAGTCGTCGAGGGACACAGATACGCAGTATTTT
CDR3: CSAPRQGESSRDTDTQYF
D: TRBD1
V: TRBV20-1
size: few
J: TRBJ2-3

DNA: TGTGCCAGCAGTGAGAGACCAGGGGTCCAGCCCCAGCATTTT
CDR3: CASSERPGVQPQHF
D: .
V: TRBV25-1
size: few
J: TRBJ1-5

DNA: TGTGCCATCAGTGTTACTAGCGGGAGCCACGAGCAGTACTTC
CDR3: CAISVTSGSHEQYF
D: TRBD2
V: TRBV10-3
size: .
J: TRBJ2-7

DNA: TGTGCCAGCAGCCACTCCCCACGGGCTAGCGGGAGTAATGAGCAGTTCTTC
CDR3: CASSHSPRASGSNEQFF
D: TRBD2
V: TRBV3-1
size: .
J: TRBJ2-1

DNA: TGTGCCAGCAGCTCGACCGCCCGGACTACCGGGTACAATGAGCAGTTCTTC
CDR3: CASSSTARTTGYNEQFF
D: .
V: TRBV7-9
size: many
J: TRBJ2-1

DNA: TGTGCCAGCAGCCAGGACGGAACTAGCACAGATACGCAGTATTTT
CDR3: CASSQDGTSTDTQYF
D: .
V: TRBV3-1
size: few
J: TRBJ2-3

DNA: TGCGCCAGCAGCTTGGTTTTTAGCGGGAGCTACAATGAGCAGTTCTTC
CDR3: CASSLVFSGSYNEQFF
D: TRBD2
V: TRBV5-1
size: few
J: TRBJ2-1

DNA: TGCAGCGTTGAACCTGTCACTCGGGAAAAACTGTTTTTT
CDR3: CSVEPVTREKLFF
D: .
V: TRBV29-1
size: many
J: TRBJ1-4

DNA: TGTGCCAGCAGTTACTGGTCCGGGACGAAGTCCCATGAGCAGTTCTTC
CDR3: CASSYWSGTKSHEQFF
D: .
V: TRBV6-5
size: .
J: TRBJ2-1

DNA: TGTGCCAGTAGTATCTCTTCGAATAATTCACCCCTCCACTTT
CDR3: CASSISSNNSPLHF
D: .
V: TRBV19
size: few
J: TRBJ1-6

DNA: TGTGCCAGCAGTTGGATAAATAATGAAAAACTGTTTTTT
CDR3: CASSWINNEKLFF
D: .
V: TRBV6-5
size: .
J: TRBJ1-4

DNA: TGCGCCAGCAGCTTTTTTTCGGGACTAGCGGGAACCCGCTACGAGCAGTACTTC
CDR3: CASSFFSGLAGTRYEQYF
D: TRBD2
V: TRBV5-1
size: .
J: TRBJ2-7

DNA: TGCGCCAGCAGCCAAGAAGGGCGCGGAGGGCAGGGGTCTGGTCAGCCCCAGCATTTT
CDR3: CASSQEGRGGQGSGQPQHF
D: .
V: TRBV4-1
size: few
J: TRBJ1-5

DNA: TGTGCCAGCAGTCCCCGCGTGGGGTTCACAGATACGCAGTATTTT
CDR3: CASSPRVGFTDTQYF
D: .
V: TRBV12-3/TRBV12-4
size: .
J: TRBJ2-3

DNA: TGCGCCAGCAGCTTGGCCGTCGGGAACACCGGGGAGCTGTTTTTT
CDR3: CASSLAVGNTGELFF
D: .
V: TRBV5-1
size: .
J: TRBJ2-2

DNA: TGTGCCAGCAGCGCTGACAGGGGGCCTAATGAAAAACTGTTTTTT
CDR3: CASSADRGPNEKLFF
D: TRBD1
V: TRBV9
size: few
J: TRBJ1-4

DNA: TGCAGTGCCACTACCGGATTGGGGGGCAATCAGCCCCAGCATTTT
CDR3: CSATTGLGGNQPQHF
D: .
V: TRBV20-1
size: few
J: TRBJ1-5

DNA: TGTGCCAGCAGCGCGGGTTCACGGGGAGCAGGGGATACGCAGTATTTT
CDR3: CASSAGSRGAGDTQYF
D: .
V: TRBV7-3
size: .
J: TRBJ2-3

DNA: TGCGCCAGCAGCCTGGGACAGGGGCTTATGGACACTGAAGCTTTCTTT
CDR3: CASSLGQGLMDTEAFF
D: TRBD1
V: TRBV5-1
size: many
J: TRBJ1-1

DNA: TGCAGTGCTAGAGCCGCGACCACCTATGATACGCAGTATTTT
CDR3: CSARAATTYDTQYF
D: .
V: TRBV20-1
size: .
J: TRBJ2-3

DNA: TGCGCCAGCAGCTTGGCCGGACAGGACCGGACACCCCTCCACTTT
CDR3: CASSLAGQDRTPLHF
D: TRBD1
V: TRBV5-1
size: .
J: TRBJ1-6

DNA: TGCAGTGCGGAGCCGGGACCCAGCACAGATACGCAGTATTTT
CDR3: CSAEPGPSTDTQYF
D: .
V: TRBV20-1
size: few
J: TRBJ2-3

DNA: TGTGCCAGCAGTCCCATGTCGGGTGGAAACACCATATATTTT
CDR3: CASSPMSGGNTIYF
D: .
V: TRBV12-3/TRBV12-4
size: .
J: TRBJ1-3

DNA: TGCAGTGCAAGGACTAGCGGAGCCTACAATGAGCAGTTCTTC
CDR3: CSARTSGAYNEQFF
D: TRBD2
V: TRBV20-1
size: few
J: TRBJ2-1

DNA: TGTGCCAGCAGTTCGAACCGGGACAGAGGCAATCAGCCCCAGCATTTT
CDR3: CASSSNRDRGNQPQHF
D: TRBD1
V: TRBV12-3/TRBV12-4
size: many
J: TRBJ1-5

DNA: TGTGCCAGCAGTTTAAATTCAATCTCGGATACGCAGTATTTT
CDR3: CASSLNSISDTQYF
D: .
V: TRBV28
size: few
J: TRBJ2-3

DNA: TGCAGTGCTAGAGATTCAGGGTTCAAGGAGACCCAGTACTTC
CDR3: CSARDSGFKETQYF
D: .
V: TRBV20-1
size: few
J: TRBJ2-5

DNA: TGTGCCAGCAGCCACCGTGGACAGGGGGCAGGCACAGATACGCAGTATTTT
CDR3: CASSHRGQGAGTDTQYF
D: TRBD1
V: TRBV3-1
size: few
J: TRBJ2-3

DNA: TGTGCCAGCAGTTTATCCCCGTCAGGGAGCGGCGAGCAGTACTTC
CDR3: CASSLSPSGSGEQYF
D: .
V: TRBV27
size: .
J: TRBJ2-7

DNA: TGCGCCAGCAGGCCGACAGGTTCCTACGAGCAGTACTTC
CDR3: CASRPTGSYEQYF
D: .
V: TRBV10-2
size: many
J: TRBJ2-7

DNA: TGTGCCACCAGTGAAGCGGGAGGGCCCCATGAGCAGTTCTTC
CDR3: CATSEAGGPHEQFF
D: TRBD2
V: TRBV24-1
size: .
J: TRBJ2-1

DNA: TGTGCCAGCAGCTTCCGGCCTGAGAGGGAGCAGTACTTC
CDR3: CASSFRPEREQYF
D: .
V: TRBV5-4
size: .
J: TRBJ2-7

DNA: TGTGCCAGCAGTGGACTAGCGGGAATTAGAGCCGGGGAGCTGTTTTTT
CDR3: CASSGLAGIRAGELFF
D: TRBD2
V: TRBV2
size: many
J: TRBJ2-2

DNA: TGTGCCAGCAGCTTAGAGGGGAGGGCAGGGATGGCTGAAGCTTTCTTT
CDR3: CASSLEGRAGMAEAFF
D: .
V: TRBV7-9
size: few
J: TRBJ1-1

DNA: TGTGCCAGTAGTATAGCAGAGACTAGCACAGATACGCAGTATTTT
CDR3: CASSIAETSTDTQYF
D: .
V: TRBV19
size: .
J: TRBJ2-3

DNA: TGTGCCAGCGGGGTGGACAGTAACTATGGCTACACCTTC
CDR3: CASGVDSNYGYTF
D: .
V: TRBV12-3/TRBV12-4
size: .
J: TRBJ1-2

DNA: TGCGCCAGCAGCCGACCTGGGACAGGGCCGGGCAATGAGCAGTTCTTC
CDR3: CASSRPGTGPGNEQFF
D: TRBD1
V: TRBV5-1
size: many
J: TRBJ2-1

DNA: TGTGCCAGCAGTCCCTCAGCGGGAGGACCGAAAGAGCACGAGCAGTACTTC
CDR3: CASSPSAGGPKEHEQYF
D: TRBD2
V: TRBV12-3/TRBV12-4
size: few
J: TRBJ2-7

DNA: TGTGCCAGCTCAGCCAGACAGGGAGTCTCTAATGAAAAACTGTTTTTT
CDR3: CASSARQGVSNEKLFF
D: TRBD1
V: TRBV18
size: once
J: TRBJ1-4

DNA: TGTGCCAGTAGTATATTCGGGGGGAACTCCTACAATGAGCAGTTCTTC
CDR3: CASSIFGGNSYNEQFF
D: TRBD2
V: TRBV19
size: .
J: TRBJ2-1

DNA: TGTGCCAACAGTAAAGGACTGCGGGATACGCAGTATTTT
CDR3: CANSKGLRDTQYF
D: .
V: TRBV28
size: .
J: TRBJ2-3

DNA: TGCAGTGCCCTCGGGCGGAAAGTCACAGATACGCAGTATTTT
CDR3: CSALGRKVTDTQYF
D: .
V: TRBV20-1
size: .
J: TRBJ2-3

DNA: TGTGCCAGCAGTTTTCCACGACAGGGGGCTGGAAACACCATATATTTT
CDR3: CASSFPRQGAGNTIYF
D: TRBD1
V: TRBV28
size: .
J: TRBJ1-3

DNA: TGTGCCAGCACCAGCTTCCCCCACTACCCGGGACAGGGGGCACGCGAGCAGTACTTC
CDR3: CASTSFPHYPGQGAREQYF
D: .
V: TRBV21-1
size: .
J: TRBJ2-7